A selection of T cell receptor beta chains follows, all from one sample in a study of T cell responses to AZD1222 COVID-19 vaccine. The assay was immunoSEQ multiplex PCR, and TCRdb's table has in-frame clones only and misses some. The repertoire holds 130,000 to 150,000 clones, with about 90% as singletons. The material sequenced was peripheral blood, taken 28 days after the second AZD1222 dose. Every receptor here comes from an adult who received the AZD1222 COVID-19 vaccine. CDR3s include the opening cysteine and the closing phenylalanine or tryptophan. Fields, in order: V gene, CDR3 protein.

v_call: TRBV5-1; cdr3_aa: CASSSHRDSVTGELFF
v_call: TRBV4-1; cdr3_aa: CASRPGGQGFTSGVNYNEQFF
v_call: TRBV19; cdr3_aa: CASSRTVDTSATNEKLFF
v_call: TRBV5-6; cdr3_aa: CASSLVGWDAQYF
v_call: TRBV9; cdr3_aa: CASSHMRGRATYNEQFF
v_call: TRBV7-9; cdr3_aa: CASSLGGPEAFF
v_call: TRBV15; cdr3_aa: CATSRGPPVSEAFF
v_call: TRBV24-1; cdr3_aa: CATSDLRGSLGETQYF
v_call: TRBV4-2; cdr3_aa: CASSVGTAELSYNSPLHF
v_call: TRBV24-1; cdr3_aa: CATSDSSGTDLYNEQFF
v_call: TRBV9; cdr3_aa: CASSIGPSSYEQYF
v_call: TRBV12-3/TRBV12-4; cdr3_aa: CASSQGNTIYF
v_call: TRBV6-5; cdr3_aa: CASSYPTAEKLFF
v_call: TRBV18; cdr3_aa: CASSPAGLDYGYTF
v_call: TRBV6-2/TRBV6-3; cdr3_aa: CASSYSAPGTGELFF
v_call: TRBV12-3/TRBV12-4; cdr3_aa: CASSYSYEQYF
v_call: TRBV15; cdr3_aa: CATSTYLGNNQPQHF
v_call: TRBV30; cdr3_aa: CAWSSQEYNEQFF
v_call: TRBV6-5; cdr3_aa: CASSTRTGNTGELFF
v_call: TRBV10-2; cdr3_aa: CASSDWTGGYTF
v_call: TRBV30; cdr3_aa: CAWSVLAANQPQHF
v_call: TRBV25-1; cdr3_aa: CASSASRDHEQYF
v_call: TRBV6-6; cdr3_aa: CASRTGSYNEQFF
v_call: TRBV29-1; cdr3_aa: CSVERGLNTEAFF
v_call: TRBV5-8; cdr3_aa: CASSLVGGMSNQPQHF
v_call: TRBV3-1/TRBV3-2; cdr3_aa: CASSHQLAGVRETQYF
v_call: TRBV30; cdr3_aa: CAWSVISEQYF
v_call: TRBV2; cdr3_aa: CASSDAGRKVWSPLHF
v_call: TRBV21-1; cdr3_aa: CASRNHSGNTIYF
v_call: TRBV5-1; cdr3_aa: CASSLALRGEKLFF
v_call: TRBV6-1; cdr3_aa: CASSERGEPDTQYF
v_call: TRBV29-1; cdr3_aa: CSVESDTSYEQYF
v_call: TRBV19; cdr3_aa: CASSNDWADTQYF
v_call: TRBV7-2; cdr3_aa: CASSLVASGTYYEQYF
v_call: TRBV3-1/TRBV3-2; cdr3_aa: CASSQSHEQFF
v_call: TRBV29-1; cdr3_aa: CSVGGAEAFF
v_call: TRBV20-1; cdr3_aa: CSASTLLGNQRTQYF
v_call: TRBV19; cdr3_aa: CASSMAAGEQFF
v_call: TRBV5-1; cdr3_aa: CASSSTGGGNQPQHF
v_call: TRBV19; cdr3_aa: CASNDVGPNGYTF
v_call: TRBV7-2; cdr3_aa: CASSLGTNSPLHF
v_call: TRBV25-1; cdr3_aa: CASSVGIEQYF
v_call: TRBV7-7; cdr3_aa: CASSLGKRDRKFYEQYF
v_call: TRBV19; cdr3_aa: CASSTTGDNTEAFF
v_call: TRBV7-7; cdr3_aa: CASSLDSTDTQYF
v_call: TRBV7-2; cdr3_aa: CASSLAPASDGNIQYF
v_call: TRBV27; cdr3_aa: CASWAPTGNTIYF
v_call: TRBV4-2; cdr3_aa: CASSQTGLAGSETQYF
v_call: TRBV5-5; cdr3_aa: CASSWRQANSYEQYF
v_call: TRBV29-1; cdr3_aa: CSAGKGEAYGYTF
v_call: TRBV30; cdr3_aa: CAWSGGAFLYRDTQYF
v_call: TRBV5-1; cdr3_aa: CASSFTGTGPGEQYF
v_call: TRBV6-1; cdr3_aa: CASSEVDNEKLFF
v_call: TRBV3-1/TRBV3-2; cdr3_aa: CASSPTGTGGKGGSYNEQFF
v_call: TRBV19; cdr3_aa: CASSRTAYNSPLHF
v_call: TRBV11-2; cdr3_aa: CASSSKGVLGTSHLYEQYF
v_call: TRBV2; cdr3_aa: CATHAQGPEQFF
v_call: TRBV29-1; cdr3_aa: CSAGQLQGWGAFF
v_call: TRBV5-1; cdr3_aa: CASSYVQGANEQFF
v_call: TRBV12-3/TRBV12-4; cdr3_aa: CASSLTSPGELFF